This T cell receptor (beta chain) was profiled in a study of T-cell memory formation after mild COVID-19. This clonotype was seen only a few times. Its antigen is unknown. Study-wide findings and caveats: Whereas later expanders leaned CD4+, clones contracting day 15 to 85 showed a balanced CD4/CD8 makeup. Some clones that responded were present in memory (sampled pre-infection), which suggests cross-reactive memory joined.

Constant-segment primers were used for 5'RACE, and the resulting TCR alpha and TCR beta cDNA libraries carried sample barcodes and UMIs. TCRdb analysed the 5' RACE reads with MiXCR anew, one entry per CDR3 protein. This table holds about 58,000 distinct CDR3 sequences, about a quarter found once. Germline V gene sequence: CDR1 SGDLS, CDR2 YYNGEE. V was cut by 0 bases and J by 4 bases, with 8 bases left in between. The CDR3 loop spans 14 amino acids. The material sequenced was PBMCs or a T cell subset sorted from them (not recorded which). This chain uses TRBV9 with TRBJ1-5; D is ambiguous. The receptor's source is a man aged 18-30 years who had mild COVID-19 (a few samples of this study predate the infection). Cell type and time point are not known. The chain's CDR3 is CASSVDGRNQPQHF. The CDR3 region has the DNA TGTGCCAGCAGCGTAGATGGGCGGAATCAGCCCCAGCATTTT. The full variable domain, rest sourced from reference TRBV9 and TRBJ1-5, is DSGVTQTPKHLITATGQRVTLRCSPRSGDLSVYWYQQSLDQGLQFLIQYYNGEERAKGNILERFSAQQFPDLHSELNLSSLELGDSALYFCASSVDGRNQPQHFGDGTRLSIL.